A single T cell receptor beta chain is shown here with its context. Its antigen has not been determined. Base qualities are not recorded, but no much larger clone differs from it by a single base. Germline trimming: 1 base from V, 4 bases from J; junction bases outside gene matches: 5. From the cysteine through the phenylalanine, the CDR3 covers 15 amino acids. Left in the record is the CDR3 DNA by itself, 45 bases read in frame from the first base. CDR1 SGHKS and CDR2 YYEKEE are derived from the germline V gene (reference sequence). The entry originates in a study of blood T cell repertoires in COVID-19 (dated by TCRdb to 2019 to 2021). Study-level background: Samples from collaborators originated in the United States, Italy and Spain and spanned both the acute and convalescent phases of COVID-19. The material from the prospective study consisted of cDNA or gDNA derived from T cells, B-cell-depleted T cells, or PBMCs. Where HLA class I and class II types were available, the types were taken from metadata supplied by the sample provider, not from assay-based typing. The repertoires were made available in a free public database intended to serve as a resource for research on the immune response to SARS-CoV-2. The sample metadata nearly always contained a de-identified subject ID, COVID-19 status, age in years and sex. Deeply sampled blood TCRbeta repertoires from subjects exposed to, actively infected with, or recovered from COVID-19 were included in the dataset. The samples were drawn from two sources: the first 160 participants of the ongoing ImmuneRACE study, and 950 to 1,500 subjects contributed by 6 global collaborators.

The immunoSEQ Assay, a bias-controlled multiplex PCR, was used to amplify TCRbeta CDR3 regions from genomic DNA. The source study handled its data this way. Within the assay, amplification of reference gene primers was used to estimate how many nucleated cells each sample contained. To quantify the absolute abundance of each unique TCRbeta CDR3 rearrangement, sequence reads were collapsed and filtered. For each sample, productive Simpson clonality was calculated as the square root of Simpson's diversity index over productive rearrangements. As stored in TCRdb, this immuneACCESS dataset retains in-frame rearrangements with V and J assigned. A fraction of the clones does not appear; measured against another copy, unresolved V genes explain less than half of the discrepancy, and the remainder lacks a known reason. Clonal size and the V and J genes are those of that table, whereas D and trimming came from the DNA. The sample table holds approximately 220,000 clones, of which 87% were seen once. The top ten clones comprise 2.5% to 3% of the sample.

In the prospective study, participants were about 18 to 95 years old, resided in fewer than 25 geographic areas of the United States, and were enrolled through a virtual design. In the prospective study, participants were assigned to cohorts based on the clinical history participants reported in a screening survey and a study questionnaire. In the prospective study, mobile phlebotomists collected whole blood, serum and a nasopharyngeal or oropharyngeal swab from each participant. Additional blood draws and questionnaires over a 2-month period could optionally be provided by prospective study participants. Blood samples from the prospective study were shipped frozen or at room temperature prior to DNA extraction. Study-wide conclusions, independent of this receptor: How much clinical and demographic metadata was included differed by source and by participant, and the metadata was provided uncurated.

The specimen was PBMCs or T cells enriched from blood (not recorded which). The sequence was collected from a woman aged 30 to 39 with acute COVID-19. The chain couples TRBV5-5 to TRBJ1-2, with 9 bases matching TRBD1. The nucleotides are TGTGCCAGCAGCTTGTTACAGGGGGCGATCTATGGCTACACCTTC. Its translation is CASSLLQGAIYGYTF. Outside the CDR3, residues come from the reference TRBV5-5 and TRBJ1-2 proteins, so the full variable domain is: DAGVTQSPTHLIKTRGQQVTLRCSPISGHKSVSWYQQVLGQGPQFIFQYYEKEERGRGNFPDRFSARQFPNYSSELNVNALLLGDSALYLCASSLLQGAIYGYTFGSGTRLTVV.